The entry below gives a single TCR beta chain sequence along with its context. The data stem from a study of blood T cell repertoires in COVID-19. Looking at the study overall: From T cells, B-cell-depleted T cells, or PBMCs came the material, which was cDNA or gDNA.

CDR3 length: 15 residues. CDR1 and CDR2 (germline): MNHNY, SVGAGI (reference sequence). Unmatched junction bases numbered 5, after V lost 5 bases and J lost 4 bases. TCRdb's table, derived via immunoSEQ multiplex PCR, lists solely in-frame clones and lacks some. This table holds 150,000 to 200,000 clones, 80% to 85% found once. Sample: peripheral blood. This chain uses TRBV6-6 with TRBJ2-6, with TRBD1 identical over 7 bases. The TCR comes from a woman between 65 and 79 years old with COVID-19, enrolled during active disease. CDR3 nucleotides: TGTGCCAGCAGTGACAGGGTCTTGGGGGCCAACGTCCTGACTTTC. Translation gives CASSDRVLGANVLTF.